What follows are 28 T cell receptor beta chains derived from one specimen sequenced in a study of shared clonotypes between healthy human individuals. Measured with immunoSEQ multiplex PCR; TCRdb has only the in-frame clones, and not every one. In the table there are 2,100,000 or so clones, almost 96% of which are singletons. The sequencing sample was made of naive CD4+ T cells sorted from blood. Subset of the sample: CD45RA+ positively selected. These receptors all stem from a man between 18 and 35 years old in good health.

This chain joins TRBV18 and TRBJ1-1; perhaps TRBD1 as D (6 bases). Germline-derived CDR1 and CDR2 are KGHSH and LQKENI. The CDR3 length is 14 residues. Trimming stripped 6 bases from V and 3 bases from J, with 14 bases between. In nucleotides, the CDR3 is TGTGCCAGCTCCCGGAGACAGGACCACACTGAAGCTTTCTTT. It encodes CASSRRQDHTEAFF.

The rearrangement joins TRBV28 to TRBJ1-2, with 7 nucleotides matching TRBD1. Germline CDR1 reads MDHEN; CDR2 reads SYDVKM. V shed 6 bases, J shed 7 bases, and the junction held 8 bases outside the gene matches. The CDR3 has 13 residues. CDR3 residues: CASSRGGGSGYTF. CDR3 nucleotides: TGTGCCAGCAGCCGGGGAGGGGGCAGTGGCTACACCTTC.

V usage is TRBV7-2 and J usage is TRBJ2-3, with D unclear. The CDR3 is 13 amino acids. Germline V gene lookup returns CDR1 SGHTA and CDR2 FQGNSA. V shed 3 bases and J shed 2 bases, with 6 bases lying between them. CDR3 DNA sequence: TGTGCCAGCAGCTTTACCTTCACAGATACGCAGTATTTT. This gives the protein CASSFTFTDTQYF. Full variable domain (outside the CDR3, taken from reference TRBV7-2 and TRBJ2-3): GAGVSQSPSNKVTEKGKDVELRCDPISGHTALYWYRQSLGQGLEFLIYFQGNSAPDKSGLPSDRFSAERTGGSVSTLTIQRTQQEDSAVYLCASSFTFTDTQYFGPGTRLTVL.

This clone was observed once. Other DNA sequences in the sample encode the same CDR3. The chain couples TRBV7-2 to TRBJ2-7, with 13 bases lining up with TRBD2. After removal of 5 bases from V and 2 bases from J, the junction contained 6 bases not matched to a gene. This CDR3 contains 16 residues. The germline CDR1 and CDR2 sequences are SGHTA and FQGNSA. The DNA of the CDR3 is TGTGCCAGCAGCAGCGACGGGACTAGCGGGACCTACGAGCAGTACTTC. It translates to CASSSDGTSGTYEQYF.

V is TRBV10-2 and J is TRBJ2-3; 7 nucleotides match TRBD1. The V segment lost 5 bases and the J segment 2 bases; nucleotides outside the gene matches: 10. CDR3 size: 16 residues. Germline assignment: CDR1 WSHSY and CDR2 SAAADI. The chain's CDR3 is CASSSNRGETTDTQYF. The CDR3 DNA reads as TGCGCCAGCAGTTCGAACAGGGGAGAAACCACAGATACGCAGTATTTT.

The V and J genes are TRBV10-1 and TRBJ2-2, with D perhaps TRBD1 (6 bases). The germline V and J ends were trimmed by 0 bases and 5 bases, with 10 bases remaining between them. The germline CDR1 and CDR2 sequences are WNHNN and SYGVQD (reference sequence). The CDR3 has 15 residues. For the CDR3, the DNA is TGCGCCAGCAGTGAGTCTGGCAGGGGAACCGGGGAGCTGTTTTTT. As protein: CASSESGRGTGELFF.

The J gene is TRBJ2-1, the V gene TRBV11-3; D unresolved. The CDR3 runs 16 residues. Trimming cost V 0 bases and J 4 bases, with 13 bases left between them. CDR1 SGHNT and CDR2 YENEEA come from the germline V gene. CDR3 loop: CASSLDHRALYNEQFF. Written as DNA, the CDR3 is TGTGCCAGCAGCTTAGATCACCGGGCCCTTTACAATGAGCAGTTCTTC. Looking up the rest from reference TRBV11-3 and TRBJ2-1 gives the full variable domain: EAGVVQSPRYKIIEKKQPVAFWCNPISGHNTLYWYLQNLGQGPELLIRYENEEAVDDSQLPKDRFSAERLKGVDSTLKIQPAELGDSAVYLCASSLDHRALYNEQFFGPGTRLTVL.

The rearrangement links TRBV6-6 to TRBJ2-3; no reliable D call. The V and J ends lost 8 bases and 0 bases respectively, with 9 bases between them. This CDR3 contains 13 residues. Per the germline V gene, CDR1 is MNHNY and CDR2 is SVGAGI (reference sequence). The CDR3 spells CASQKASTDTQYF. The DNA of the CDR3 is TGTGCCAGCCAGAAGGCTAGCACAGATACGCAGTATTTT.

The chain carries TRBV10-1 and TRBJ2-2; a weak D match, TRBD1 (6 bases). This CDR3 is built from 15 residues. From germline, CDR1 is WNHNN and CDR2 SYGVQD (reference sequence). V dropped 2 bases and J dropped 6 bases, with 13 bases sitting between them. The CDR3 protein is CASSEVAGASGELFF. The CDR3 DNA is TGCGCCAGCAGTGAGGTGGCAGGGGCCTCCGGGGAGCTGTTTTTT.

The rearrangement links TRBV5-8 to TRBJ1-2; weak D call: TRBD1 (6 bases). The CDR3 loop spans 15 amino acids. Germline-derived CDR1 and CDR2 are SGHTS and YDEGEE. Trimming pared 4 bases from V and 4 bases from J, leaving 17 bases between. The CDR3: CASSPGTKESYGYTF. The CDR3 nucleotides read TGTGCCAGCAGCCCGGGGACAAAGGAAAGCTATGGCTACACCTTC.

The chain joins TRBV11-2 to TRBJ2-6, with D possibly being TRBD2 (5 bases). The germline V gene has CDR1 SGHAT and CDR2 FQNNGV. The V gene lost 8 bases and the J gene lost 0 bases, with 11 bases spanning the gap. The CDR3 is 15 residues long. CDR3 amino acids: CASSKGDSGANVLTF. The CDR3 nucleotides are TGTGCCAGCTCGAAGGGAGACTCTGGGGCCAACGTCCTGACTTTC.

CDR3 bases: TGTGCCAGCAGCGTAGCTGGTGGGACTAGCTACGAGCAGTACTTC. It is translated as CASSVAGGTSYEQYF. The gene calls are TRBV9 and TRBJ2-7; TRBD2 matches 8 bases. The CDR3 consists of 15 residues. V trimming: 0 bases; J trimming: 3 bases; junction bases outside the gene matches: 5. Germline CDR1 and CDR2: SGDLS and YYNGEE.

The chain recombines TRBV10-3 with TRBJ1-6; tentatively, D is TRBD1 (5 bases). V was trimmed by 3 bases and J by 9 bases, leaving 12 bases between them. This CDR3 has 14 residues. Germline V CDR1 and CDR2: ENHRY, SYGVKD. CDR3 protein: CAISDGTSSSPLHF. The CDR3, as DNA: TGTGCCATCAGTGACGGGACTTCGAGTTCACCCCTCCACTTT.

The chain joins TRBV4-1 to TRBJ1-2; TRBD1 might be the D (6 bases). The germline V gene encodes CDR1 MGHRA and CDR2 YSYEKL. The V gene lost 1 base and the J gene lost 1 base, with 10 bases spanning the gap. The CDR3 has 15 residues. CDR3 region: CASSQVGGGNYGYTF. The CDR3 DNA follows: TGCGCCAGCAGCCAAGTTGGAGGGGGTAACTATGGCTACACCTTC.

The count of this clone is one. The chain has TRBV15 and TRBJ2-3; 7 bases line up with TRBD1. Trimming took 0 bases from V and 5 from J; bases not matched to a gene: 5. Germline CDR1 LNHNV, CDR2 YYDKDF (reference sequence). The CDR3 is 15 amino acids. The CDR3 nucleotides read TGTGCCACCAGCAGAGATGGGCAGGGGGTAGATACGCAGTATTTT. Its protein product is CATSRDGQGVDTQYF.

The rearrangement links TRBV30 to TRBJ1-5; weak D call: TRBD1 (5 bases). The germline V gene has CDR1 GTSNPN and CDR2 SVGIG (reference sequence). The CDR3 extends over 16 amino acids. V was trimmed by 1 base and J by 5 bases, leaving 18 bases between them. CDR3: CAWSERGGRRDQPQHF. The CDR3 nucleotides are TGTGCCTGGAGTGAAAGGGGAGGTAGGAGGGATCAGCCCCAGCATTTT.

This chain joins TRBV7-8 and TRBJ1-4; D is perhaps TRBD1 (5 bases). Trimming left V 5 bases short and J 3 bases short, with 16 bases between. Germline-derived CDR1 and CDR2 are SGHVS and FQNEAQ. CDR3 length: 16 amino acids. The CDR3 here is CASSPRVAGANEKLFF. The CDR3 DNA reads TGTGCCAGCAGCCCCCGTGTAGCGGGGGCTAATGAAAAACTGTTTTTT.

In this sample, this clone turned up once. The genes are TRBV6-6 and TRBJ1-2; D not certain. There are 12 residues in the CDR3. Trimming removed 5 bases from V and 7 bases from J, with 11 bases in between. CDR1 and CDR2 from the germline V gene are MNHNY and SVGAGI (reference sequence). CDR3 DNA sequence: TGTGCCAGCAGTCCAGAGGTCTTTGGCTACACCTTC. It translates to CASSPEVFGYTF.

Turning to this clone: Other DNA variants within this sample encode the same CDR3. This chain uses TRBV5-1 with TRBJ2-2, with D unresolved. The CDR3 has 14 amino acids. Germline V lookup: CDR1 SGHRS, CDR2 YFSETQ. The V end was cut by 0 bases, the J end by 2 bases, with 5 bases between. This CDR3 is CASSLEANTGELFF. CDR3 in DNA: TGCGCCAGCAGCTTGGAAGCAAACACCGGGGAGCTGTTTTTT.

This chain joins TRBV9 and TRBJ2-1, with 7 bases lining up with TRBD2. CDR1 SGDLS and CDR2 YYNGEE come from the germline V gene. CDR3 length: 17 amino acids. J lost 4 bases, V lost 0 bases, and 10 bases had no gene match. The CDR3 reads CASSVAIGTTKYNEQFF. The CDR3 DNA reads TGTGCCAGCAGCGTAGCTATAGGGACTACCAAATACAATGAGCAGTTCTTC.

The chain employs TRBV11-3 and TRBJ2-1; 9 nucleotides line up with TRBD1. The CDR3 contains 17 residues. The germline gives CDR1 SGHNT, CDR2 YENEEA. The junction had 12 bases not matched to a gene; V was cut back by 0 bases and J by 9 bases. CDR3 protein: CASSLDRGDRAAREQFF. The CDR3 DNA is TGTGCCAGCAGCTTAGATCGGGGGGACAGGGCAGCGCGTGAGCAGTTCTTC. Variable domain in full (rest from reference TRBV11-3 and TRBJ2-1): EAGVVQSPRYKIIEKKQPVAFWCNPISGHNTLYWYLQNLGQGPELLIRYENEEAVDDSQLPKDRFSAERLKGVDSTLKIQPAELGDSAVYLCASSLDRGDRAAREQFFGPGTRLTVL.

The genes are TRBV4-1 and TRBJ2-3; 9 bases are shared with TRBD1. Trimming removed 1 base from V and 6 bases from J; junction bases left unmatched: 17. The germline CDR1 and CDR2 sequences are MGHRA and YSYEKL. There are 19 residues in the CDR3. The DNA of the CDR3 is TGCGCCAGCAGCCAAGCACGGGACAGGGCAAAGCGGGTCGCGGATACGCAGTATTTT. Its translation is CASSQARDRAKRVADTQYF.

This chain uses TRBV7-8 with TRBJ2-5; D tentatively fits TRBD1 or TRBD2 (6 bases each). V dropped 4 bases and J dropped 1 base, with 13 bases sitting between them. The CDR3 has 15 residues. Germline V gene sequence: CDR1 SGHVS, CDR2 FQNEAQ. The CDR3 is CASSSEGRGQETQYF. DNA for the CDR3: TGTGCCAGCAGCTCGGAGGGCAGGGGCCAAGAGACCCAGTACTTC.

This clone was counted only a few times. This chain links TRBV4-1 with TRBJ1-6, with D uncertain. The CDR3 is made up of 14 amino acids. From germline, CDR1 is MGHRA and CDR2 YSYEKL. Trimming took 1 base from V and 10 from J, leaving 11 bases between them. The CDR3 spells CASSQAVRVSPLHF. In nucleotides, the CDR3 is TGCGCCAGCAGCCAAGCGGTGCGAGTCTCACCCCTCCACTTT.

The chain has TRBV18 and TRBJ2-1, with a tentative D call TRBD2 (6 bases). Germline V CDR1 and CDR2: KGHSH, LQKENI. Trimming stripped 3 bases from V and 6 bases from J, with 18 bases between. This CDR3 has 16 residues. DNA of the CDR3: TGTGCCAGCTCACCTCGAGGACTAAACTCAGCCAATGAGCAGTTCTTC. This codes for CASSPRGLNSANEQFF.

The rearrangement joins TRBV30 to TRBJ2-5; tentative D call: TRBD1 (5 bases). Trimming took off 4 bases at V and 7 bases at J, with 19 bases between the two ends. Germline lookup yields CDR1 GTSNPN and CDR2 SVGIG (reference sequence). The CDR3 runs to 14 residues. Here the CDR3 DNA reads TGTGCCTGGAACCCATCAGGGATAAGAGGGACCCAGTACTTC. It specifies CAWNPSGIRGTQYF.

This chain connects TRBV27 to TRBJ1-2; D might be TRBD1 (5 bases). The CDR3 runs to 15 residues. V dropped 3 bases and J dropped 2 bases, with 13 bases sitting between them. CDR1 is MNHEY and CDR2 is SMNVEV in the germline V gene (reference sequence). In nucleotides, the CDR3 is TGTGCCAGCAGTTTCAGGAGGGGTCCCAACTATGGCTACACCTTC. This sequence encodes CASSFRRGPNYGYTF.

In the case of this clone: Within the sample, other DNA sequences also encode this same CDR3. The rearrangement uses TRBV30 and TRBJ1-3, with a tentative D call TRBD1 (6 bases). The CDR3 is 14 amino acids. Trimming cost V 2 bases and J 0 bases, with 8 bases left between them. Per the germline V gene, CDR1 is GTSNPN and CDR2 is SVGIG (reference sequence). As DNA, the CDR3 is TGTGCCTGGAGTAAAGGGGGCTCTGGAAACACCATATATTTT. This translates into CAWSKGGSGNTIYF.